This TCR beta chain was captured by sequencing in a study of beta chain features in type 1 diabetes. Overall study context: Patients did not differ from healthy donors in age, gender or cell yield. Sorted cells examined across all samples numbered around 100 million. Study observations and caveats: Possible PCR preference for shorter templates applied equally to patients and controls. Moderate yet significant TCRB CDR3 shortening was seen in Type 1 diabetes patients in all four CD4+ subsets.

The CDR3 length is 14 residues. V gave up 3 bases and J gave up 4 bases, with 12 bases separating them. The germline V gene has CDR1 ENHRY and CDR2 SYGVKD. As concerns this clone: Its antigen is not identified.

Of the isolated RNA, all was reverse transcribed, and so the sequenced material was expressed TCRB transcripts. For naive, central memory and regulatory T cell samples, reads averaged approximately 3.6 million. Sequencing was performed with immunoSEQ multiplex PCR; in TCRdb, only in-frame clones are kept and a portion is missing. The sample comprises more than 95,000 clones, 28% of which are singletons, and 0.5% to 0.6% rests with the top ten. The chain has TRBV10-3 and TRBJ1-2; TRBD1 is a possible D gene (5 bases). Sequencing was carried out using central memory CD4+ T cells from blood. The clonotype was recovered from a woman under 30 with type 1 diabetes. DNA for the CDR3: TGTGCCATCAGTGACAGGGCCGAGGTCTATGGCTACACCTTC. Translation gives CAISDRAEVYGYTF.